The next 16 T cell receptor beta chains were all read from a single sample in a study of liver allograft versus peripheral blood T cells. For the study at large: Graft-liver T cell receptor repertoires were compared against recipient peripheral blood repertoires.

TCRdb called the reads again in MiXCR, with one record for every CDR3 protein. This sample has about 13,000 distinct CDR3 sequences; 15% to 20% occur once, and the top ten carry roughly 2%. These TCRs come from a human patient who had a liver transplant. Some T cells may be supplied by the graft donor.

The gene calls are TRBV11-1 and TRBJ1-2; D is perhaps TRBD1 (5 bases). With 5 bases removed from V and 5 bases from J, the gap between germline ends came to 21 bases. Germline CDR1 and CDR2: SGHAT and FQDESV (reference sequence). CDR3 length: 16 amino acids. The CDR3, as DNA: TGTGCCAGCAGCCCGAGGGTGGGGCACCTGGGGTATGGCTACACCTTC. This gives the protein CASSPRVGHLGYGYTF. Full variable domain (outside the CDR3, taken from reference TRBV11-1 and TRBJ1-2): EAEVAQSPRYKITEKSQAVAFWCDPISGHATLYWYRQILGQGPELLVQFQDESVVDDSQLPKDRFSAERLKGVDSTLKIQPAELGDSAMYLCASSPRVGHLGYGYTFGSGTRLTVV.

In its sample, this clonotype ranks as medium-sized. The genes are TRBV27 and TRBJ2-4, with no clear D. The CDR3 is 17 residues long. CDR1 and CDR2 (germline): MNHEY, SMNVEV (reference sequence). V was trimmed by 3 bases and J by 0 bases, leaving 15 bases between them. This chain's CDR3 is CASSFTDPGLAKNIQYF. The CDR3 DNA reads TGTGCCAGCAGTTTCACAGACCCCGGTCTAGCCAAAAACATTCAGTACTTC.

The chain joins TRBV20-1 to TRBJ2-7, with 10 positions matching TRBD2. The trim removed 3 bases at V and 0 bases at J, leaving 5 bases unmatched. Germline lookup yields CDR1 DFQATT and CDR2 SNEGSKA (reference sequence). This CDR3 is 15 amino acids long. In DNA form, the CDR3 reads TGCAGTGCTAGCCGGACTAGCGGAAACTCCTACGAGCAGTACTTC. This translates into CSASRTSGNSYEQYF.

The rearrangement links TRBV7-9 to TRBJ1-1; unclear D gene. V lost 2 bases and J 0 bases, leaving 4 bases between the germline ends. The germline V gene encodes CDR1 SEHNR and CDR2 FQNEAQ (reference sequence). The CDR3 is 13 amino acids. The DNA for the CDR3 is TGTGCCAGCAGCTTAAGCGTGAACACTGAAGCTTTCTTT. Protein product: CASSLSVNTEAFF.

This clonotype is medium-sized (0.01 to 0.1%) by share. The rearrangement links TRBV6-5 to TRBJ1-4, with TRBD1 as a possible D gene (6 bases). The CDR3 is 14 residues long. Germline V gene data show CDR1 as MNHEY and CDR2 as SVGAGI. Trimming cost V 5 bases and J 8 bases, with 15 bases left between them. In DNA, the CDR3 is TGTGCCAGCAGTAAAACAGGGCTAAGAGAAAAACTGTTTTTT. As protein: CASSKTGLREKLFF.

On this clonotype itself: A much more abundant neighbour one base away suggests this may be a read error. The chain recombines TRBV10-3 with TRBJ1-6; 7 bases align to TRBD1. This CDR3 comprises 15 residues. CDR1 and CDR2 (germline): ENHRY, SYGVKD. J gave up 5 bases and V 5 bases, and 6 bases lay outside the gene matches. The CDR3 spells CAISYGDRDNSPLHF. The DNA of the CDR3 is TGTGCCATCAGTTACGGGGACAGAGATAATTCACCCCTCCACTTT.

This chain uses TRBV7-9 with TRBJ2-1, with D hard to call. CDR3 length: 15 residues. Germline V gene lookup returns CDR1 SEHNR and CDR2 FQNEAQ (reference sequence). V was clipped by 4 bases and J by 4 bases, with 14 bases between them. The CDR3 sequence: CASSSPLTGYNEQFF. CDR3 in DNA: TGTGCCAGCAGCTCCCCATTGACTGGGTACAATGAGCAGTTCTTC.

Many counts were recorded for this clonotype. The chain recombines TRBV7-2 with TRBJ1-1; a weak D match, TRBD1 (6 bases). This CDR3 comprises 12 residues. V lost 1 base and J 9 bases, leaving 9 bases between the germline ends. The germline V gene encodes CDR1 SGHTA and CDR2 FQGNSA. DNA of the CDR3: TGTGCCAGCAGCTTAGGAGGGACACAAGCTTTCTTT. It codes for CASSLGGTQAFF.

In this sample, this clonotype is medium-sized. The chain carries TRBV18 and TRBJ1-5, with D possibly being TRBD1 (5 bases). The CDR3 length is 14 residues. CDR1 is KGHSH, CDR2 LQKENI, per germline. Trimming stripped 6 bases from V and 3 bases from J, with 12 bases between. In DNA form, the CDR3 reads TGTGCCAGCTCGTCCCAGGGCACCAATCAGCCCCAGCATTTT. Protein sequence: CASSSQGTNQPQHF.

This chain uses TRBV3-1 with TRBJ1-6; D unresolved. The CDR3 has 16 amino acids. Trimming removed 0 bases from V and 6 bases from J, with 12 bases in between. Germline CDR1 LGHDT, CDR2 YNNKEL (reference sequence). The CDR3 spells CASSQDLPRGNSPLHF. CDR3 DNA sequence: TGTGCCAGCAGCCAAGACCTGCCGAGAGGTAATTCACCCCTCCACTTT.

The sample holds a few counts of this clonotype. The V and J genes are TRBV30 and TRBJ1-2, with a possible D match to TRBD1 (5 bases). V was shortened by 0 bases and J by 4 bases, with 15 bases between the two germline ends. Germline V gene data show CDR1 as GTSNPN and CDR2 as SVGIG (reference sequence). This CDR3 region has 15 residues. CDR3 residues: CAWSVPGALVYGYTF. In nucleotides, the CDR3 is TGTGCCTGGAGTGTCCCTGGGGCCTTAGTCTATGGCTACACCTTC.

This clonotype was counted at least ten times. The CDR3 nucleotides read TGTGCCAGTAGCCAAGGACAGGGATGGACTGAAGCTTTCTTT. Protein: CASSQGQGWTEAFF. The J gene is TRBJ1-1, the V gene TRBV19, with 8 bases aligning to TRBD1. V shed 6 bases and J 5 bases; nucleotides not matched to a gene: 8. Germline CDR1 reads LNHDA; CDR2 reads SQIVND (reference sequence). CDR3 size: 14 residues.

The chain couples TRBV2 to TRBJ2-5, with a possible D match to TRBD2 (6 bases). The germline V gene has CDR1 SNHLY and CDR2 FYNNEI. The CDR3 totals 13 residues. With 7 bases removed from V and 2 bases from J, the gap between germline ends came to 11 bases. CDR3 in DNA: TGTGCCAGCAAGGCGGGGAGACAAGAGACCCAGTACTTC. This encodes CASKAGRQETQYF.

In this sample, this clonotype turned up many times. The chain employs TRBV20-1 and TRBJ1-3, with D unresolved. The germline V gene has CDR1 DFQATT and CDR2 SNEGSKA (reference sequence). Trimming removed 3 bases at V and 2 bases at J, with 14 bases between. This CDR3 region has 15 residues. In DNA form, the CDR3 reads TGCAGTGCTAGGCCTAGACGGAGCACTGGAAACACCATATATTTT. Residues: CSARPRRSTGNTIYF.

This clonotype is judged medium-sized (0.01 to 0.1%). The chain is built from TRBV7-9 and TRBJ1-3; unclear D gene. V gave up 10 bases and J gave up 0 bases, with 13 bases separating them. This CDR3 has 14 residues. Germline V CDR1 and CDR2: SEHNR, FQNEAQ (reference sequence). CDR3 nucleotides: TGTGCCACCCAGCCCCGGGTCTCTGGAAACACCATATATTTT. Protein sequence: CATQPRVSGNTIYF. The full variable domain, rest sourced from reference TRBV7-9 and TRBJ1-3, is DTGVSQNPRHKITKRGQNVTFRCDPISEHNRLYWYRQTLGQGPEFLTYFQNEAQLEKSRLLSDRFSAERPKGSFSTLEIQRTEQGDSAMYLCATQPRVSGNTIYFGEGSWLTVV.

This clonotype was detected a few times. The rearrangement uses TRBV9 and TRBJ2-7; D is possibly TRBD1 (5 bases). The CDR3 length is 14 residues. Looked up from germline, CDR1 is SGDLS and CDR2 is YYNGEE. Trimming cost V 5 bases and J 2 bases, with 14 bases left between them. This CDR3 reads CASSRQLGTYEQYF. The CDR3 DNA sequence: TGTGCCAGCAGTAGACAGCTAGGTACCTACGAGCAGTACTTC. Full variable domain (remainder filled in from reference TRBV9 and TRBJ2-7): DSGVTQTPKHLITATGQRVTLRCSPRSGDLSVYWYQQSLDQGLQFLIQYYNGEERAKGNILERFSAQQFPDLHSELNLSSLELGDSALYFCASSRQLGTYEQYFGPGTRLTVT.